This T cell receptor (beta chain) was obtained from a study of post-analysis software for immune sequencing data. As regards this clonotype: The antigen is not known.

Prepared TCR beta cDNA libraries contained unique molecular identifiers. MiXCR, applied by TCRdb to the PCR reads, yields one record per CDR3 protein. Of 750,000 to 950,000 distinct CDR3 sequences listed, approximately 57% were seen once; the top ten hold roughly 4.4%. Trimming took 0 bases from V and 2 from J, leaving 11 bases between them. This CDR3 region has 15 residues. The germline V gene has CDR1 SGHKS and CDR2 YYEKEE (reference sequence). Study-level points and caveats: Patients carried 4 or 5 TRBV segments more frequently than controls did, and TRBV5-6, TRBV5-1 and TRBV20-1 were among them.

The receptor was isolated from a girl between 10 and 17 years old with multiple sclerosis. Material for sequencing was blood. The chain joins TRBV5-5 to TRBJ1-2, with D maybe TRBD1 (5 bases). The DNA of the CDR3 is TGTGCCAGCAGCTTGGCAGGGATTGGAAACTATGGCTACACCTTC. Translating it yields CASSLAGIGNYGYTF.